This TCR beta chain was sequenced in a study of T cell responses to AZD1222 COVID-19 vaccine. The study's findings and limits: Elevations in Spike-specific TCR breadth and depth followed administration of two AZD1222 doses. White British people made up most donors, females outnumbered males, and clonal diversity was possibly underestimated. Sampling that yielded the repertoires occurred only after the peak T cell response. Across the whole spike, CD4 TCRs peaked at regions 160-218 and 743-854.

Trimming cost V 6 bases and J 1 base; bases outside gene matches: 2. The CDR3 spans 13 residues. Germline values: CDR1 SNHLY, CDR2 FYNNEI. Assay: immunoSEQ multiplex PCR; the TCRdb copy retains only in-frame clones and omits some. The table includes over 100,000 clones, over 80% detected once. A note on this clone: The antigen remains unidentified. A much larger clonotype is one base distant, so this may be a read error. The same CDR3 can be traced to other DNA sequences in this sample.

The sequences come from peripheral blood, collected on day 0 of AZD1222 vaccination. The chain combines TRBV2 with TRBJ1-1; 7 nucleotides agree with TRBD1. This TCR came from an adult in good health. This chain's CDR3 is CASRGQPNTEAFF. DNA of the CDR3: TGTGCCAGCAGGGGACAGCCGAACACTGAAGCTTTCTTT. Drawing the rest from reference TRBV2 and TRBJ1-1, the complete variable domain is EPEVTQTPSHQVTQMGQEVILRCVPISNHLYFYWYRQILGQKVEFLVSFYNNEISEKSEIFDDQFSVERPDGSNFTLKIRSTKLEDSAMYFCASRGQPNTEAFFGQGTRLTVV.